This T cell receptor beta chain originates from a study of T-cell reconstitution after alpha-beta-depleted transplantation in children (dated by TCRdb to 2015 to 2016). Background on the whole study: T-cell immune reconstitution after TCRalphabeta/CD19-depleted allogeneic hematopoietic cell transplantation in children was quantitatively tracked in the study by means of TCR repertoire profiling.

The treatment or condition label corresponds to: allogeneic hematopoietic cell transplantation with graft depleted of TCRalphabeta T cells and CD19 B cells. The children who served as transplant recipients had been given grafts of TCRalphabeta/CD19-depleted allogeneic hematopoietic cells. This clonotype was picked up many times. There is no known antigen for this receptor. No much larger clone exists at a distance of one base, and base qualities are not known. The method behind the library was PCR. The run used an Illumina HiSeq 2500. TCR libraries were prepared with molecular barcoding, using unique molecular identifiers to normalize TCRbeta repertoire quantification. Through fastp at Q25 and MiXCR, TCRdb rebuilt clones from the public reads, retaining in-frame beta chains. Duplicate CDR3 protein sequences are folded into a single record with the most common DNA and genes. In all, the sample holds under 450,000 distinct CDR3 sequences, and under 20% of those were seen once. Roughly 27% of the sample rests with the top ten.

The full study reports these points: About two months after transplant, the apparently early recovery of alphabetaT-cell counts reportedly depended on just several hundred clones that had expanded rapidly and came from non-depleted graft cells. In some patients, the high TCRbeta diversity seen at day 60 was put down to recipient T cells and intrathymic progenitors that had survived conditioning. Over the following months the frequencies of hyperexpanded clones went down, and after one year T-cell counts and TCRbeta diversity were mostly credited to newly produced T cells.

The junction shows trimming of 7 bases on V and 3 bases on J, plus 6 bases between the germline ends. The CDR3 goes from the cysteine to the phenylalanine over 11 residues. The only DNA kept is the CDR3, 33 bases in frame from the first base. According to the germline V gene (reference sequence), CDR1 reads MNHNY and CDR2 reads SVGAGI. Sequencing used PBMCs, mostly from graft donor cells, obtained 360 days after TCRalphabeta/CD19-depleted stem cell transplant. The rearrangement joined TRBV6-6 to TRBJ2-5; no D segment can be confidently identified. The TCR comes from a boy under two years old who had a stem cell transplant for Wiskott-Aldrich syndrome, so the T cells may come from the graft donor. The DNA sequence is given as TGTGCCAGCACTATTAAAGAGACCCAGTACTTC. This encodes CASTIKETQYF.